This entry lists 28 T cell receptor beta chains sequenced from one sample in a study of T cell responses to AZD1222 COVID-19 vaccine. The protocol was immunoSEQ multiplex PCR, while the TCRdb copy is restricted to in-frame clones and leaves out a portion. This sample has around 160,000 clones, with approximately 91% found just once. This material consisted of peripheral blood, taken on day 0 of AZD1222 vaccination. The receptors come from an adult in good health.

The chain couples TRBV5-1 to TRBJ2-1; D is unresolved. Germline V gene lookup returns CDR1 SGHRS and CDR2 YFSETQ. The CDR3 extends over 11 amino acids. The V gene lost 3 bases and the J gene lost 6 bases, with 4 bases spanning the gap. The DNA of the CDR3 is TGCGCCAGCAGCTACAGCAATGAGCAGTTCTTC. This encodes CASSYSNEQFF.

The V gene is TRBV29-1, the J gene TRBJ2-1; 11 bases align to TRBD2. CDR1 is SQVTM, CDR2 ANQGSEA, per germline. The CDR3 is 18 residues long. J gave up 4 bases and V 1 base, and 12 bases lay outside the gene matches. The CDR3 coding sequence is TGCAGCGTTGAAGTCGGGACTAGCGGATACACCGATTACAATGAGCAGTTCTTC. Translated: CSVEVGTSGYTDYNEQFF.

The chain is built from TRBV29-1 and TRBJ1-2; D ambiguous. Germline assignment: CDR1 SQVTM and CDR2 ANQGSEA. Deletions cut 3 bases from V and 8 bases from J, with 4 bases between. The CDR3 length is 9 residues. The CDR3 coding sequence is TGCAGCGTTGAGGAGGGCTACACCTTC. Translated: CSVEEGYTF.

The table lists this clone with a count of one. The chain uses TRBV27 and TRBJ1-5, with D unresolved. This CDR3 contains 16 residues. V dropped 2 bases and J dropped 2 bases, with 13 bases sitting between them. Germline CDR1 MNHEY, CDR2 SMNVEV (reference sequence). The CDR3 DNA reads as TGTGCCAGCAGTTTACGGTCCGCCTTGGGCAATCAGCCCCAGCATTTT. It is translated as CASSLRSALGNQPQHF.

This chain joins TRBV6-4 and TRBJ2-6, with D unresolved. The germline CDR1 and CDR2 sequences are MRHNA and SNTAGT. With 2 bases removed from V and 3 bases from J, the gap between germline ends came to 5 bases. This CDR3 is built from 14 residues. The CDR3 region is CASSDRVGANVLTF. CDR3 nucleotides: TGTGCCAGCAGTGACAGGGTTGGGGCCAACGTCCTGACTTTC.

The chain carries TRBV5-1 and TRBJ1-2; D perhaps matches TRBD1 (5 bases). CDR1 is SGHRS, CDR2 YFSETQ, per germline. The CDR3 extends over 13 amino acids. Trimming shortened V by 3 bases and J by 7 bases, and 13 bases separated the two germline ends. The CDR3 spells CASSSGDVGGYTF. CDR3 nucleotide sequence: TGCGCCAGCAGCTCGGGGGACGTGGGTGGCTACACCTTC.

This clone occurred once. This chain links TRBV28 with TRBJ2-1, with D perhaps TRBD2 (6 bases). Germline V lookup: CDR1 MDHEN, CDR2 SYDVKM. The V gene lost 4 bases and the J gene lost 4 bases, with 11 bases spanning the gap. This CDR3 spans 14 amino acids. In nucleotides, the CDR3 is TGTGCCAGCAGTTGGGGGGAGCTATACAATGAGCAGTTCTTC. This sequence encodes CASSWGELYNEQFF.

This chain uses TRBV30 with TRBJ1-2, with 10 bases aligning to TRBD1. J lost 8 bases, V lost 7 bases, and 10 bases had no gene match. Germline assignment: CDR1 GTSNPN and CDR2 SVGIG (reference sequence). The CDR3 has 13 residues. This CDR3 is CAYSDRGLGGYTF. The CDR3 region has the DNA TGTGCCTACTCGGACAGGGGGTTGGGAGGCTACACCTTC.

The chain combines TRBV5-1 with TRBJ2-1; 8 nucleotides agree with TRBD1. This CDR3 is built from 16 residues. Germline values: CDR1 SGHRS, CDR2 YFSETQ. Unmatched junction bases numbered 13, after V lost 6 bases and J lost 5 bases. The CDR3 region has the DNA TGCGCCAGCACGGTCCTCGGGGGACAGGCTAACAATGAGCAGTTCTTC. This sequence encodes CASTVLGGQANNEQFF.

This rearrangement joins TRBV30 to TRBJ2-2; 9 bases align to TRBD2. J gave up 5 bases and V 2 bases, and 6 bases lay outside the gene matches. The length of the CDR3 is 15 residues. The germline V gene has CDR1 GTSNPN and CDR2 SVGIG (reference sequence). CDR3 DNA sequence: TGTGCCTGGAGTATTCTAGCGGGAAGGACCGGGGAGCTGTTTTTT. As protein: CAWSILAGRTGELFF.

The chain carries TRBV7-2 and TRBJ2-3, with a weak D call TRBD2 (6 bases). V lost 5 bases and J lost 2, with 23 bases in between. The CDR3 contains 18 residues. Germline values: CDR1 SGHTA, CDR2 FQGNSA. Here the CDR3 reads CASSGGFLAPSFTDTQYF. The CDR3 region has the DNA TGTGCCAGCAGCGGGGGATTCCTAGCGCCTAGTTTCACAGATACGCAGTATTTT.

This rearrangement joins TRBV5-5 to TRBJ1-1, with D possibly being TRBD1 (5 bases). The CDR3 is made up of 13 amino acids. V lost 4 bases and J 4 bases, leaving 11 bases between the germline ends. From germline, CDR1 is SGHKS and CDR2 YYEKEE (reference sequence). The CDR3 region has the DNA TGTGCCAGCAGCATAACAGGTTCCACTGAAGCTTTCTTT. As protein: CASSITGSTEAFF. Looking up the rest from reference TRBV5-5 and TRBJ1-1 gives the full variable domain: DAGVTQSPTHLIKTRGQQVTLRCSPISGHKSVSWYQQVLGQGPQFIFQYYEKEERGRGNFPDRFSARQFPNYSSELNVNALLLGDSALYLCASSITGSTEAFFGQGTRLTVV.

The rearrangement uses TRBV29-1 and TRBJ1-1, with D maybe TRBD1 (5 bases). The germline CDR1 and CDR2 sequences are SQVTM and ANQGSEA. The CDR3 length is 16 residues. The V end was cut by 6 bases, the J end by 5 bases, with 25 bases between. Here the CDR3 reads CSVEPWDRYGKTEAFF. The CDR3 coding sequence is TGCAGCGTGGAACCCTGGGACCGTTACGGGAAGACTGAAGCTTTCTTT.

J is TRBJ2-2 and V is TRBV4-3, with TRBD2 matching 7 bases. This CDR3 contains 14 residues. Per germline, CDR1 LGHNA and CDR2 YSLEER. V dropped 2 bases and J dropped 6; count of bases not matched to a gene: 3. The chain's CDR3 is CASSQPSGAGELFF. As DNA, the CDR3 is TGCGCCAGCAGCCAACCGAGCGGGGCCGGGGAGCTGTTTTTT.

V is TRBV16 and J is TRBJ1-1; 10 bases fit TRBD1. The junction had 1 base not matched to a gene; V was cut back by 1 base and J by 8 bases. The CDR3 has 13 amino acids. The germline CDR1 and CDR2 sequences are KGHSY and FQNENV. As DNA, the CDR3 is TGTGCCAGCAGCCAATGGGACAGGGGAGAAGCTTTCTTT. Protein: CASSQWDRGEAFF.

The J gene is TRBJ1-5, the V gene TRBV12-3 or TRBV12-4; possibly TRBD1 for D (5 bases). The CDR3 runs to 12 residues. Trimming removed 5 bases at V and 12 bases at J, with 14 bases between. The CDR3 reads CASSPHRKIQHF. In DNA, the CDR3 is TGTGCCAGCAGTCCCCACAGGAAGATCCAGCATTTT.

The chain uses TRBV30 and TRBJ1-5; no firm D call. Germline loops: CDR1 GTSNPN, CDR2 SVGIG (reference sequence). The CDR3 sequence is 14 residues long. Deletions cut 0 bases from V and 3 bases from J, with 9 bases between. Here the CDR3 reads CAWSVVGYNQPQHF. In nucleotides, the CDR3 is TGTGCCTGGAGTGTGGTAGGTTACAATCAGCCCCAGCATTTT. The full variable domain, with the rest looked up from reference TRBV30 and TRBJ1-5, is SQTIHQWPATLVQPVGSPLSLECTVEGTSNPNLYWYRQAAGRGLQLLFYSVGIGQISSEVPQNLSASRPQDRQFILSSKKLLLSDSGFYLCAWSVVGYNQPQHFGDGTRLSIL.

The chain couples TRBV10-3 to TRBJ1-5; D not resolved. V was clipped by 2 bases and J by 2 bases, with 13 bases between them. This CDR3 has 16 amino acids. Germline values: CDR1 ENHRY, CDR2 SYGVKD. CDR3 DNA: TGTGCCATCAGTGAGGAGCTCGGGCTAGGCAATCAGCCCCAGCATTTT. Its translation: CAISEELGLGNQPQHF.

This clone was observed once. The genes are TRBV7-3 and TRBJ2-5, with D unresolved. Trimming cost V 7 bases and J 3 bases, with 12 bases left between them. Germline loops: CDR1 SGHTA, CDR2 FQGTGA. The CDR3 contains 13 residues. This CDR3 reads CASKRAVEETQYF. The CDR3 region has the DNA TGTGCCAGCAAACGGGCGGTTGAAGAGACCCAGTACTTC.

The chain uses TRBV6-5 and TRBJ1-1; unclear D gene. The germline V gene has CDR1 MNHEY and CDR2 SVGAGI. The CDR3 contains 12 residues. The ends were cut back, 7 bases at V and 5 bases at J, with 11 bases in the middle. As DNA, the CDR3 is TGTGCCAGCAAGGAGGGAAGTACTGAAGCTTTCTTT. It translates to CASKEGSTEAFF.

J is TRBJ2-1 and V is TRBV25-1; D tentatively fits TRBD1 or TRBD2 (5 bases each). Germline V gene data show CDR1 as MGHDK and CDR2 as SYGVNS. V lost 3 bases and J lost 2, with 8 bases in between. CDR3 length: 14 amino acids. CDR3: CASSDGTPYNEQFF. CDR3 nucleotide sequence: TGTGCCAGCAGTGATGGGACCCCCTACAATGAGCAGTTCTTC.

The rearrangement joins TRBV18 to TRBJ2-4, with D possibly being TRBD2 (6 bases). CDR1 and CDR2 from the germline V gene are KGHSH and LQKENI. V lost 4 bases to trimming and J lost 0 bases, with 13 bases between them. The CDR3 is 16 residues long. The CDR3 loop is CASSRFSGEAKNIQYF. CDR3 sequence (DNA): TGTGCCAGCTCACGGTTTTCGGGGGAAGCCAAAAACATTCAGTACTTC.

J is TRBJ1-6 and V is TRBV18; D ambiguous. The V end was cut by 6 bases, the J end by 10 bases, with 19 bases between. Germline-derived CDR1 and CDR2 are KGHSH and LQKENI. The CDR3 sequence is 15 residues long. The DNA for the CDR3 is TGTGCCAGCTCCCGATCCTCGGGTCAAGGGTCACCCCTCCACTTT. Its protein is CASSRSSGQGSPLHF.

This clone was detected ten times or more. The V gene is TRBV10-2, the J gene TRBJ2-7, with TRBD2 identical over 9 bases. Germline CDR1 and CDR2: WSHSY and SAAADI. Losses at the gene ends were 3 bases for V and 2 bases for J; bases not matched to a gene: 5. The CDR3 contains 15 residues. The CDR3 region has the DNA TGCGCCAGCAGTGAAATCCTAGCGGGGCCCTACGAGCAGTACTTC. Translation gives CASSEILAGPYEQYF.

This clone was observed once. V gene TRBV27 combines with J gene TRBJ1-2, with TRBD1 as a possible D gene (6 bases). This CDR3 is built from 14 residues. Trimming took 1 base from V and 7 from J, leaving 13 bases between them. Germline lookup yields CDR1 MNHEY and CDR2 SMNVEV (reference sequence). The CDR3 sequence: CASSLLGGGGGYTF. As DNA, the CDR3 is TGTGCCAGCAGTTTATTGGGGGGCGGGGGTGGCTACACCTTC.

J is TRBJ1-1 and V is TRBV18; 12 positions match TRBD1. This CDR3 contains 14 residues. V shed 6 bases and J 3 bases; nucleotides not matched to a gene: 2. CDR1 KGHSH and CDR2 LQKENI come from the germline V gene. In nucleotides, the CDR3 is TGTGCCAGCTCGGGACAGGGGGCGCACACTGAAGCTTTCTTT. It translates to CASSGQGAHTEAFF.

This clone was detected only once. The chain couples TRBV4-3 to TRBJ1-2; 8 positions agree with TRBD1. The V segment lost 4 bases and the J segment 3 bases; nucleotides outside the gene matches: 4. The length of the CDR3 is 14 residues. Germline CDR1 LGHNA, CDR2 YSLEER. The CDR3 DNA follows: TGCGCCAGCAGCCTGGACAGGGCTGACTATGGCTACACCTTC. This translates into CASSLDRADYGYTF.

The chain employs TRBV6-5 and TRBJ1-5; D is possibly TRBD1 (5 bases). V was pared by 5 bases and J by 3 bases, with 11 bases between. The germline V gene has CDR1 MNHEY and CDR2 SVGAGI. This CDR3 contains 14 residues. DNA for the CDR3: TGTGCCAGCAGTCAACGACAGACCAATCAGCCCCAGCATTTT. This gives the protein CASSQRQTNQPQHF.